The 28 T cell receptor beta chains below come from one sample, sequenced in a study of blood T cell repertoires in COVID-19. Produced via immunoSEQ multiplex PCR; TCRdb's table is partial and in-frame only. The repertoire holds 140,000 or so clones, roughly 81% seen once, with more than 2% in the top ten. Sequencing used peripheral blood. These receptors were collected from a human donor with acute or convalescent COVID-19. The donor label of this sample is uncertain.

The sample holds one count of this clone. V is TRBV6-5 and J is TRBJ2-7; TRBD2 agrees at 9 bases. Trimming took 5 bases from V and 4 from J; bases not matched to a gene: 6. CDR3 size: 14 residues. The germline V gene encodes CDR1 MNHEY and CDR2 SVGAGI. CDR3 sequence: CASSRSSGEYEQYV. The CDR3 DNA is TGTGCCAGCAGTCGTTCTAGCGGGGAATACGAGCAGTACGTC.

This chain joins TRBV27 and TRBJ1-1; D is unresolved. The V gene's germline CDR1 is MNHEY and CDR2 SMNVEV (reference sequence). CDR3 length: 14 residues. V gave up 1 base and J gave up 1 base, with 7 bases separating them. The CDR3 here is CASSLFPGNTEAFF. CDR3 DNA sequence: TGTGCCAGCAGTTTATTCCCAGGGAACACTGAAGCTTTCTTT.

The gene calls are TRBV28 and TRBJ1-3, with a weak D call TRBD1 (5 bases). This CDR3 region has 14 residues. The V gene lost 9 bases and the J gene lost 0 bases, with 12 bases spanning the gap. From germline, CDR1 is MDHEN and CDR2 SYDVKM. The CDR3 DNA is TGTGCCAGTAGGGGCGGCTACTCTGGAAACACCATATATTTT. This translates into CASRGGYSGNTIYF. The full variable domain, completed using reference TRBV28 and TRBJ1-3, is DVKVTQSSRYLVKRTGEKVFLECVQDMDHENMFWYRQDPGLGLRLIYFSYDVKMKEKGDIPEGYSVSREKKERFSLILESASTNQTSMYLCASRGGYSGNTIYFGEGSWLTVV.

The J gene is TRBJ2-5, the V gene TRBV6-5, with D possibly TRBD2 on 6 matching bases. V dropped 6 bases and J dropped 5 bases, with 13 bases sitting between them. Germline lookup yields CDR1 MNHEY and CDR2 SVGAGI. The CDR3 runs to 13 residues. The CDR3 DNA is TGTGCCAGCAGCCGGACTGGGGGGGAGACCCAGTACTTC. Translation gives CASSRTGGETQYF.

This chain links TRBV5-1 with TRBJ1-1; no firm D call. The CDR3 extends over 14 amino acids. Germline values: CDR1 SGHRS, CDR2 YFSETQ. V lost 5 bases, J lost 3 bases, and 14 bases lay in between. The CDR3 loop is CASSEAARDTEAFF. The CDR3 nucleotides read TGCGCCAGCAGTGAGGCAGCTCGGGACACTGAAGCTTTCTTT.

The chain has TRBV25-1 and TRBJ1-2; TRBD1 might be the D (6 bases). CDR1 is MGHDK, CDR2 SYGVNS, per germline. Trimming removed 0 bases from V and 6 bases from J, with 14 bases in between. The length of the CDR3 is 15 residues. DNA of the CDR3: TGTGCCAGCAGTGAATACGTCGCGGGGGGCAATGGCTACACCTTC. Translation: CASSEYVAGGNGYTF.

The chain recombines TRBV18 with TRBJ1-3; possibly TRBD1 for D (6 bases). V was clipped by 3 bases and J by 0 bases, with 18 bases between them. This CDR3 has 18 residues. Germline V gives CDR1 KGHSH, CDR2 LQKENI. The CDR3 bases are TGTGCCAGCTCACCGAGTCGGGCAGGGGCCCCCTCTGGAAACACCATATATTTT. This gives the protein CASSPSRAGAPSGNTIYF.

This chain uses TRBV10-3 with TRBJ2-3; 12 positions match TRBD2. From germline, CDR1 is ENHRY and CDR2 SYGVKD. CDR3 size: 15 residues. V was pared by 6 bases and J by 5 bases, with 6 bases of the junction left unmatched. The CDR3 nucleotides read TGTGCCATCAGCGCAGGACTAGCGGGGTTAGATACGCAGTATTTT. Translation: CAISAGLAGLDTQYF.

This chain uses TRBV5-8 with TRBJ1-5; TRBD1 agrees at 7 bases. CDR1 and CDR2 (germline): SGHTS, YDEGEE. J lost 6 bases, V lost 3 bases, and 9 bases had no gene match. The CDR3 runs 15 residues. The CDR3 here is CASSSGQLQGQPQHF. The DNA for the CDR3 is TGTGCCAGCAGCTCGGGACAGCTCCAGGGTCAGCCCCAGCATTTT.

This clone was observed a single time. This CDR3 is also generated by other DNA sequences in the sample. The chain is built from TRBV20-1 and TRBJ1-1; maybe TRBD1 (5 bases). V lost 6 bases, J lost 1 base, and 6 bases lay in between. From germline, CDR1 is DFQATT and CDR2 SNEGSKA (reference sequence). The CDR3 is made up of 11 amino acids. The CDR3 DNA sequence: TGCAGTGCCACAGGGAACACTGAAGCTTTCTTT. It translates to CSATGNTEAFF.

The V and J genes are TRBV5-6 and TRBJ2-1, with TRBD1 as a possible D gene (5 bases). Germline V CDR1 and CDR2: SGHDT, YYEEEE. V gave up 4 bases and J gave up 4 bases, with 9 bases separating them. The length of the CDR3 is 13 residues. This CDR3 reads CASSPDTYNEQFF. CDR3 sequence (DNA): TGTGCCAGCAGCCCGGACACTTACAATGAGCAGTTCTTC. Based on the CDR3 plus reference TRBV5-6 and TRBJ2-1, the full variable domain is DAGVTQSPTHLIKTRGQQVTLRCSPKSGHDTVSWYQQALGQGPQFIFQYYEEEERQRGNFPDRFSGHQFPNYSSELNVNALLLGDSALYLCASSPDTYNEQFFGPGTRLTVL.

The chain is built from TRBV2 and TRBJ1-6; the D is unclear. Trimming took off 5 bases at V and 8 bases at J, with 7 bases between the two ends. The CDR3 extends over 12 amino acids. The germline CDR1 and CDR2 sequences are SNHLY and FYNNEI. In nucleotides, the CDR3 is TGTGCCAGCAGTCAAAGCTATTCACCCCTCCACTTT. It specifies CASSQSYSPLHF.

This sequence joins TRBV7-3 and TRBJ1-2; D perhaps matches TRBD1 (6 bases). Germline V gene sequence: CDR1 SGHTA, CDR2 FQGTGA. Trimming stripped 4 bases from V and 6 bases from J, with 12 bases between. This CDR3 has 13 amino acids. The CDR3 region is CASSSRGGHGYTF. In nucleotides, the CDR3 is TGTGCCAGCAGCTCACGGGGGGGCCATGGCTACACCTTC.

The chain carries TRBV15 and TRBJ1-4; D is perhaps TRBD1 (5 bases). V dropped 2 bases and J dropped 7 bases, with 14 bases sitting between them. The CDR3 is 15 amino acids. Per germline, CDR1 LNHNV and CDR2 YYDKDF (reference sequence). CDR3 nucleotides: TGTGCCACCAGCAGATCCCACCAGGGCGGTGAAAAACTGTTTTTT. Translated, it gives CATSRSHQGGEKLFF.

The chain joins TRBV5-4 to TRBJ1-4; D ambiguous. Trimming stripped 10 bases from V and 6 bases from J, with 13 bases between. Germline CDR1 is SGHNT and CDR2 is YYREEE (reference sequence). The CDR3 covers 12 residues. The CDR3 loop reads CAVNGVDEKLFF. In DNA form, the CDR3 reads TGTGCCGTAAACGGGGTAGATGAAAAACTGTTTTTT.

The CDR3 here is CAWSGTGPYEQYF. CDR3 in DNA: TGTGCCTGGAGTGGGACAGGGCCCTACGAGCAGTACTTC. J is TRBJ2-7 and V is TRBV30, with 8 bases matching TRBD1. The J segment lost 2 bases and the V segment lost 1 base, leaving 1 base of the junction unmatched. CDR1 GTSNPN and CDR2 SVGIG come from the germline V gene (reference sequence). This CDR3 spans 13 amino acids. Complete variable domain (other parts from reference TRBV30 and TRBJ2-7): SQTIHQWPATLVQPVGSPLSLECTVEGTSNPNLYWYRQAAGRGLQLLFYSVGIGQISSEVPQNLSASRPQDRQFILSSKKLLLSDSGFYLCAWSGTGPYEQYFGPGTRLTVT.

This clone came up once. The V call is TRBV27, the J call TRBJ2-1; 7 nucleotides match TRBD2. This CDR3 comprises 14 residues. The V and J ends lost 7 bases and 8 bases, in that order; junction bases with no gene match: 11. Germline lookup yields CDR1 MNHEY and CDR2 SMNVEV (reference sequence). The CDR3 spells CASTVRRELDEQFF. The DNA of the CDR3 is TGTGCCAGCACCGTGAGGCGGGAGCTCGATGAGCAGTTCTTC.

In this sample, this clone turned up a few times. V is TRBV6-6 and J is TRBJ1-2; 7 bases fit TRBD1. The germline CDR1 and CDR2 sequences are MNHNY and SVGAGI (reference sequence). Trimming took 7 bases from V and 4 from J; bases not matched to a gene: 15. The CDR3 runs to 16 residues. In nucleotides, the CDR3 is TGTGCCAGCATACAAGACTCAGACAGGGTGATCTATGGCTACACCTTC. It is translated as CASIQDSDRVIYGYTF.

This clone was recorded only once. This chain connects TRBV7-2 to TRBJ1-5; 7 nucleotides agree with TRBD1. The V segment lost 0 bases and the J segment 2 bases; nucleotides outside the gene matches: 4. The CDR3 totals 16 residues. Germline CDR1 reads SGHTA; CDR2 reads FQGNSA. DNA of the CDR3: TGTGCCAGCAGCTTAGCAGGGGGCTGGGGCAATCAGCCCCAGCATTTT. This sequence encodes CASSLAGGWGNQPQHF.

This rearrangement joins TRBV7-9 to TRBJ2-3, with a possible D match to TRBD1 (6 bases). The germline V and J ends were trimmed by 5 bases and 5 bases, with 8 bases remaining between them. There are 12 residues in the CDR3. Germline-derived CDR1 and CDR2 are SEHNR and FQNEAQ (reference sequence). In nucleotides, the CDR3 is TGTGCCAGCAGCCCCAGGGGAGATACGCAGTATTTT. The encoded protein is CASSPRGDTQYF.

This sequence joins TRBV29-1 and TRBJ2-1, with D unclear. Germline lookup yields CDR1 SQVTM and CDR2 ANQGSEA. V was trimmed by 3 bases and J by 9 bases, leaving 18 bases between them. There are 14 residues in the CDR3. DNA for the CDR3: TGCAGCGTTGAGGCTGGTAGAGGTGTTGGTGAGCAGTTCTTC. Its translation is CSVEAGRGVGEQFF.

The chain employs TRBV6-5 and TRBJ1-1, with a weak D call TRBD1 (6 bases). The CDR3 totals 15 residues. From germline, CDR1 is MNHEY and CDR2 SVGAGI. The V end lost 2 bases, the J end lost 1 base, and 11 bases lay between the germline ends. CDR3: CASSYAQGWNTEAFF. In DNA form, the CDR3 reads TGTGCCAGCAGTTACGCACAGGGTTGGAACACTGAAGCTTTCTTT.

The V gene is TRBV6-6, the J gene TRBJ1-1; a weak D match, TRBD1 (5 bases). CDR3 size: 13 residues. V shed 6 bases and J shed 3 bases, with 11 bases lying between them. Germline CDR1 is MNHNY and CDR2 is SVGAGI (reference sequence). The CDR3 sequence is CASSPTGYTEAFF. In DNA, the CDR3 is TGTGCCAGCAGCCCAACAGGATACACTGAAGCTTTCTTT.

The genes are TRBV15 and TRBJ1-3, with D possibly matching TRBD1 (6 bases). Trimming took 3 bases from V and 0 from J, leaving 9 bases between them. The CDR3 totals 15 residues. Germline V CDR1 and CDR2: LNHNV, YYDKDF (reference sequence). The CDR3 DNA sequence: TGTGCCACCAGCAGTGGACAGAGCTCTGGAAACACCATATATTTT. Protein sequence: CATSSGQSSGNTIYF.

The chain combines TRBV5-4 with TRBJ2-5, with 8 bases lining up with TRBD2. V was pared by 2 bases and J by 5 bases, with 5 bases of the junction left unmatched. CDR1 SGHNT and CDR2 YYREEE come from the germline V gene (reference sequence). This CDR3 has 14 amino acids. The DNA for the CDR3 is TGTGCCAGCAGCTTAGCGGGAGAAGGGGAGACCCAGTACTTC. Translating gives CASSLAGEGETQYF.

This clone was seen only a few times. The chain is built from TRBV3-1 (or the pseudogene TRBV3-2) and TRBJ1-5; D is ambiguous. The CDR3 runs to 15 residues. V lost 0 bases and J lost 4, with 10 bases in between. Looked up from germline, CDR1 is LGHDT and CDR2 is YNNKEL (reference sequence). In DNA form, the CDR3 reads TGTGCCAGCAGCCAAGATCTAACGGAGAATCAGCCCCAGCATTTT. Its protein is CASSQDLTENQPQHF.

The count of this clone is one. J is TRBJ1-1 and V is TRBV7-9, with 7 bases that match TRBD1. J gave up 1 base and V 5 bases, and 7 bases lay outside the gene matches. CDR3 length: 15 amino acids. Germline loops: CDR1 SEHNR, CDR2 FQNEAQ (reference sequence). The CDR3, as DNA: TGTGCCAGCAGCCGAACGACAGGGCCGAACACTGAAGCTTTCTTT. It is translated as CASSRTTGPNTEAFF. The full variable domain, in which reference TRBV7-9 and TRBJ1-1 provide the parts outside the CDR3, is DTGVSQNPRHKITKRGQNVTFRCDPISEHNRLYWYRQTLGQGPEFLTYFQNEAQLEKSRLLSDRFSAERPKGSFSTLEIQRTEQGDSAMYLCASSRTTGPNTEAFFGQGTRLTVV.

This chain links TRBV10-3 with TRBJ2-3, with D perhaps matching TRBD2 (6 bases). Per germline, CDR1 ENHRY and CDR2 SYGVKD. V gave up 5 bases and J gave up 6 bases, with 21 bases separating them. This CDR3 comprises 16 residues. CDR3 amino acids: CAISPSGLNGGDTQYF. CDR3 DNA sequence: TGTGCCATCAGTCCGTCGGGGCTGAACGGAGGGGATACGCAGTATTTT.